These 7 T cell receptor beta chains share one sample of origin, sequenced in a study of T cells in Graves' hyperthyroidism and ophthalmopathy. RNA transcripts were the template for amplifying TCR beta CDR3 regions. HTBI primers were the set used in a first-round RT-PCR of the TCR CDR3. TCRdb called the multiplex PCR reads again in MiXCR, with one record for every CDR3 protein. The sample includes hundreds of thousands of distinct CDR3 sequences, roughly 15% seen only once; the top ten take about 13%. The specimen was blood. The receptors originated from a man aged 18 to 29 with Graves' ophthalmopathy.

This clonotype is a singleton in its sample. The CDR3 protein is CASSSGTGEYGYTF. CDR3 DNA sequence: TGCGCCAGCAGCTCCGGGACAGGGGAGTATGGCTACACCTTC. The rearrangement joins TRBV5-1 to TRBJ1-2, with 10 bases that match TRBD1. The germline CDR1 and CDR2 sequences are SGHRS and YFSETQ. CDR3 length: 14 residues. Trimming took 3 bases from V and 5 from J; bases not matched to a gene: 4.

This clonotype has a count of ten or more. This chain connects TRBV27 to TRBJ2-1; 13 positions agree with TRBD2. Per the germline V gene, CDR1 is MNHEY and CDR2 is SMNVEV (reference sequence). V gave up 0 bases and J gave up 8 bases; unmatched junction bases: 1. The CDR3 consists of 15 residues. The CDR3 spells CASSLSTSGRDEQFF. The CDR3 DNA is TGTGCCAGCAGTTTATCTACTAGCGGGAGGGATGAGCAGTTCTTC.

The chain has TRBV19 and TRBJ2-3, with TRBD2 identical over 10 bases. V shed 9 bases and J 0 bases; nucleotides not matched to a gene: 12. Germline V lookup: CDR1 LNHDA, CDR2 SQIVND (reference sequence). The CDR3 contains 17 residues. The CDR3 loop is CASSPPGLAASTDTQYF. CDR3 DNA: TGTGCCAGCAGTCCCCCCGGACTAGCGGCTAGCACAGATACGCAGTATTTT.

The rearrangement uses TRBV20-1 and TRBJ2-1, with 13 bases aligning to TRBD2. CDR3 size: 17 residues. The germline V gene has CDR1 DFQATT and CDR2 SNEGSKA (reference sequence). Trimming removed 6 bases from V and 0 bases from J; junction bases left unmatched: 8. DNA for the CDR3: TGCAGTGCGCGGACTAGCGGGAGAGGCCGCTCCTACAATGAGCAGTTCTTC. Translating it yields CSARTSGRGRSYNEQFF.

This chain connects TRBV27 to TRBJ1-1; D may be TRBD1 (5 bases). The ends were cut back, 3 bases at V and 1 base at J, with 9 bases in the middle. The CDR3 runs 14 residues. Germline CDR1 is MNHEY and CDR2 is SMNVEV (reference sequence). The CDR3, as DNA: TGTGCCAGCAGTTTCGGGGGGTGGAACACTGAAGCTTTCTTT. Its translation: CASSFGGWNTEAFF.

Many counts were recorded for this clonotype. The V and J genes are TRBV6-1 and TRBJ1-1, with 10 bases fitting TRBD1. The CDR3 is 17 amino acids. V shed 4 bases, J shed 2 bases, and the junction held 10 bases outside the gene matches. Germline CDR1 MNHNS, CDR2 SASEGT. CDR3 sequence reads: CASSVPGTGAANTEAFF. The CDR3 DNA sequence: TGTGCCAGCAGTGTACCTGGGACAGGGGCCGCCAACACTGAAGCTTTCTTT.

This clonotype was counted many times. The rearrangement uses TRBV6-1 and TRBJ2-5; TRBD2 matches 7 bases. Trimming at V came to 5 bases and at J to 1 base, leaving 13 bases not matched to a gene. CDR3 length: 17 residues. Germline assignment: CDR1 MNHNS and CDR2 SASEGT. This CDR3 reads CASSLIAGGNPQETQYF. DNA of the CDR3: TGTGCCAGCAGTCTTATCGCCGGGGGGAATCCCCAAGAGACCCAGTACTTC.